The 23 T cell receptor beta chains below all came from one sample that was sequenced in a study of blood T cell repertoires in COVID-19. The assay was immunoSEQ multiplex PCR, and TCRdb's table has in-frame clones only and misses some. The sample holds about 270,000 clones, 65% to 90% seen once. The sample was peripheral blood. The receptors stem from a woman aged 55-69 years with active or convalescent COVID-19.

This rearrangement joins TRBV2 to TRBJ1-2, with 7 bases that match TRBD1. Germline-derived CDR1 and CDR2 are SNHLY and FYNNEI. The CDR3 runs to 12 residues. V gave up 8 bases and J gave up 2 bases; unmatched junction bases: 2. CDR3 amino acids: CASLQGNYGYTF. The DNA for the CDR3 is TGTGCCAGCCTACAGGGGAACTATGGCTACACCTTC.

This sequence joins TRBV29-1 and TRBJ2-7; 9 nucleotides line up with TRBD2. The CDR3 is made up of 14 amino acids. Germline loops: CDR1 SQVTM, CDR2 ANQGSEA. Germline trimming cut 4 bases from V and 5 bases from J; bases unmatched to any gene: 9. The CDR3 reads CSVVVGAGGDEQYF. CDR3 bases: TGCAGCGTTGTGGTGGGAGCGGGGGGCGACGAGCAGTACTTC.

The gene calls are TRBV7-3 and TRBJ2-7; TRBD1 agrees at 9 bases. Germline V gene sequence: CDR1 SGHTA, CDR2 FQGTGA. V shed 5 bases and J 7 bases; nucleotides not matched to a gene: 9. This CDR3 comprises 14 residues. The CDR3 spells CASSARDREGEQYF. Written as DNA, the CDR3 is TGTGCCAGCAGCGCCCGGGACAGGGAGGGAGAGCAGTACTTC.

The chain uses TRBV27 and TRBJ1-5; 9 bases map to TRBD1. The CDR3 runs 19 residues. Germline assignment: CDR1 MNHEY and CDR2 SMNVEV (reference sequence). Germline trimming cut 5 bases from V and 3 bases from J; bases unmatched to any gene: 17. The CDR3 region has the DNA TGTGCCAGCAGTCCGCGGGACAGGGCTTCTGGACCGCACAATCAGCCCCAGCATTTT. Residues: CASSPRDRASGPHNQPQHF.

The CDR3 sequence: CASSPAGGFNSPLHF. The CDR3, as DNA: TGTGCCAGTAGTCCCGCCGGAGGGTTTAATTCACCCCTCCACTTT. This chain connects TRBV19 to TRBJ1-6; the D is unclear. Per germline, CDR1 LNHDA and CDR2 SQIVND (reference sequence). This CDR3 contains 15 residues. V was shortened by 5 bases and J by 6 bases, with 14 bases between the two germline ends.

This sequence joins TRBV12-3 or TRBV12-4 and TRBJ2-7; 9 nucleotides line up with TRBD2. J lost 3 bases, V lost 3 bases, and 0 bases had no gene match. The CDR3 has 13 amino acids. The CDR3 is CASSLTSGYEQYF. Written as DNA, the CDR3 is TGTGCCAGCAGTTTGACTAGCGGCTACGAGCAGTACTTC.

The chain is built from TRBV7-2 and TRBJ2-1; D is perhaps TRBD2 (6 bases). The CDR3 is 16 amino acids. Germline V gives CDR1 SGHTA, CDR2 FQGNSA. The V gene lost 3 bases and the J gene lost 0 bases, with 12 bases spanning the gap. The CDR3 DNA reads as TGTGCCAGCAGCTTCATGGGGGGAAACTCCTACAATGAGCAGTTCTTC. Translated: CASSFMGGNSYNEQFF.

The rearrangement joins TRBV5-6 to TRBJ2-7, with D possibly TRBD1 on 6 matching bases. The CDR3 has 14 amino acids. V lost 4 bases and J 2 bases, leaving 13 bases between the germline ends. Per germline, CDR1 SGHDT and CDR2 YYEEEE. CDR3: CASSVGQIPYEQYF. The CDR3 nucleotides are TGTGCCAGCAGCGTAGGACAGATACCCTACGAGCAGTACTTC.

The chain combines TRBV3-1 (or the pseudogene TRBV3-2) with TRBJ1-1; 9 nucleotides align to TRBD1. The CDR3 consists of 14 residues. Germline loops: CDR1 LGHDT, CDR2 YNNKEL (reference sequence). V lost 2 bases and J lost 5; bases outside the gene matches: 3. CDR3 residues: CASSQPGQGTEAFF. The CDR3 region has the DNA TGTGCCAGCAGCCAACCGGGACAGGGAACTGAAGCTTTCTTT.

The chain joins TRBV14 to TRBJ1-5; possible D gene TRBD1, 5 bases. V lost 0 bases, J lost 7 bases, and 10 bases lay in between. The germline CDR1 and CDR2 sequences are SGHDN and FVKESK. CDR3 length: 14 residues. The CDR3 spells CASSQDGGGQPQHF. The CDR3 bases are TGTGCCAGCAGCCAAGACGGCGGGGGACAGCCCCAGCATTTT.

The chain joins TRBV10-3 to TRBJ1-4; the match to TRBD1 covers 7 bases. The V segment lost 2 bases and the J segment 8 bases; nucleotides outside the gene matches: 8. Germline loops: CDR1 ENHRY, CDR2 SYGVKD. The CDR3 spans 15 residues. CDR3 in DNA: TGTGCCATCAGTGAGAATGGAAGGGGGCGGGAAAAACTGTTTTTT. It codes for CAISENGRGREKLFF.

The chain joins TRBV5-1 to TRBJ2-3; D is uncertain. Trimming took off 0 bases at V and 1 base at J, with 9 bases between the two ends. Germline values: CDR1 SGHRS, CDR2 YFSETQ. The CDR3 is 15 amino acids. This chain's CDR3 is CASSLDYPGTDTQYF. Written as DNA, the CDR3 is TGCGCCAGCAGCTTGGATTACCCAGGCACAGATACGCAGTATTTT.

V is TRBV10-3 and J is TRBJ2-2; tentative D call: TRBD2 (6 bases). This CDR3 has 19 residues. Trimming cost V 8 bases and J 2 bases, with 27 bases left between them. The germline CDR1 and CDR2 sequences are ENHRY and SYGVKD. CDR3 sequence (DNA): TGTGCCATCTCGGAGGTTGGTCAGAGTCGGGGGTTTAACACCGGGGAGCTGTTTTTT. Translating gives CAISEVGQSRGFNTGELFF.

The rearrangement joins TRBV11-3 to TRBJ2-1; TRBD2 aligns across 13 bases. CDR1 and CDR2 (germline): SGHNT, YENEEA. V dropped 5 bases and J dropped 6; count of bases not matched to a gene: 7. The CDR3 contains 16 residues. CDR3 protein: CASSPRTSGGVNEQFF. The CDR3 DNA follows: TGTGCCAGCAGCCCCCGCACTAGCGGGGGGGTCAATGAGCAGTTCTTC.

This clone came up a few times. This chain uses TRBV6-1 with TRBJ1-1; D might be TRBD1 (6 bases). Germline V gene data show CDR1 as MNHNS and CDR2 as SASEGT. This CDR3 is built from 19 residues. V was clipped by 4 bases and J by 4 bases, with 28 bases between them. This CDR3 reads CASSVYFGPGHQRGTEAFF. CDR3 coding DNA: TGTGCCAGCAGTGTATACTTTGGGCCGGGACACCAGAGAGGCACTGAAGCTTTCTTT.

The CDR3 reads CASSYRLDLNEQYF. The CDR3 DNA follows: TGTGCCAGCAGCTACCGACTAGATCTGAACGAGCAGTACTTC. The chain uses TRBV13 and TRBJ2-7; D is perhaps TRBD2 (6 bases). This CDR3 comprises 14 residues. CDR1 and CDR2 (germline): PRHDT, FYEKMQ (reference sequence). The V end was cut by 4 bases, the J end by 5 bases, with 15 bases between.

Comments on this clone: Additional DNA sequences in this sample encode the identical CDR3. The V call is TRBV18, the J call TRBJ2-3; 16 bases are shared with TRBD2. V lost 3 bases to trimming and J lost 4 bases; unmatched junction nucleotides: 1. CDR1 and CDR2 (germline): KGHSH, LQKENI. The CDR3 length is 16 residues. The CDR3 spells CASSPGTSGGADTQYF. DNA of the CDR3: TGTGCCAGCTCACCGGGGACTAGCGGGGGGGCAGATACGCAGTATTTT. The full variable domain, rest sourced from reference TRBV18 and TRBJ2-3, is NAGVMQNPRHLVRRRGQEARLRCSPMKGHSHVYWYRQLPEEGLKFMVYLQKENIIDESGMPKERFSAEFPKEGPSILRIQQVVRGDSAAYFCASSPGTSGGADTQYFGPGTRLTVL.

The rearrangement uses TRBV5-1 and TRBJ1-1, with unresolved D. Between the trimmed V and J ends, which lost 0 bases and 1 base, there was a span of 10 bases. CDR1 and CDR2 from the germline V gene are SGHRS and YFSETQ. The CDR3 has 15 amino acids. The CDR3 spells CASSLVPEKNTEAFF. As DNA, the CDR3 is TGCGCCAGCAGCTTGGTACCGGAGAAGAACACTGAAGCTTTCTTT.

CDR3 protein: CATSRNPGGATNEKLFF. DNA for the CDR3: TGTGCCACCAGCAGAAACCCAGGGGGCGCAACTAATGAAAAACTGTTTTTT. The V call is TRBV15, the J call TRBJ1-4, with 8 bases identical to TRBD1. V lost 2 bases to trimming and J lost 0 bases; unmatched junction nucleotides: 5. In germline, CDR1 is LNHNV, CDR2 YYDKDF (reference sequence). The CDR3 has 17 amino acids.

The chain has TRBV6-1 and TRBJ1-1; 8 bases line up with TRBD1. The germline V gene encodes CDR1 MNHNS and CDR2 SASEGT. The V and J ends lost 9 bases and 1 base, in that order; junction bases with no gene match: 4. The CDR3 runs 13 residues. The CDR3 loop reads CASQTGANTEAFF. The CDR3, as DNA: TGTGCCAGTCAGACAGGGGCGAACACTGAAGCTTTCTTT.

This chain links TRBV18 with TRBJ1-1, with TRBD1 identical over 8 bases. The CDR3 is 17 residues long. Germline assignment: CDR1 KGHSH and CDR2 LQKENI. V shed 2 bases, J shed 5 bases, and the junction held 13 bases outside the gene matches. CDR3 protein: CASSPADGQGRETEAFF. The CDR3 DNA sequence: TGTGCCAGCTCACCAGCTGATGGACAGGGAAGGGAAACTGAAGCTTTCTTT.

J is TRBJ2-5 and V is TRBV5-1; tentatively, D is TRBD2 (5 bases). The CDR3 covers 14 residues. Germline CDR1 reads SGHRS; CDR2 reads YFSETQ. Trimming took 4 bases from V and 4 from J, leaving 14 bases between them. The CDR3 DNA reads TGCGCCAGCAGCAGCGGCAGAGTGGGAGAGACCCAGTACTTC. Translating gives CASSSGRVGETQYF.

This clone was seen once. The rearrangement joins TRBV27 to TRBJ2-3; D remains ambiguous. Germline V lookup: CDR1 MNHEY, CDR2 SMNVEV (reference sequence). Trimming stripped 6 bases from V and 6 bases from J, with 10 bases between. The CDR3 is made up of 12 amino acids. The CDR3 here is CASRSLGDTQYF. CDR3 bases: TGTGCCAGCAGGAGTCTCGGGGATACGCAGTATTTT.